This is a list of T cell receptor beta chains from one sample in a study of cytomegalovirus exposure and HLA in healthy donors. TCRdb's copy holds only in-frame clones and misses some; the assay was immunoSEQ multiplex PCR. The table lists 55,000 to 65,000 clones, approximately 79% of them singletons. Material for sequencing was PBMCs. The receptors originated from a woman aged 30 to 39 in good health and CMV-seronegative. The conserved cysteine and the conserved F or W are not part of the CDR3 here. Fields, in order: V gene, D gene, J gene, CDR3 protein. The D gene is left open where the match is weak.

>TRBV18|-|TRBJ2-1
ASSQLSRADNEQF
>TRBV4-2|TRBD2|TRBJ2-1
ASSHGTSGYNEQF
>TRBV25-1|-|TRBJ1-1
ASSEWQGGNTEAF
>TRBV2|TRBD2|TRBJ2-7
ASSREGRGGSDEQY
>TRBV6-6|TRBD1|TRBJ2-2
ASTGTGGPGELF
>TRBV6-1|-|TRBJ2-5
ASRYRETQETQY
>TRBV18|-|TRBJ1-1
ASSPKNTEAF
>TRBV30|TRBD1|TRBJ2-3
AWDRDRVGRETQY
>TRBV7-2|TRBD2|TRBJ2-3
ASSLGLAGSMVTQY
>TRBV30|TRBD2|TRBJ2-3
AWTMGLAILADTQY
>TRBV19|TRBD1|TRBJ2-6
ASRPIPGQGAGANVLT
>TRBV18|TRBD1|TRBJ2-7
ASSSRDSYEQY
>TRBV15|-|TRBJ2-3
ATSSRRGWADTQY
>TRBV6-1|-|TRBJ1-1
ATSIQGGDTEAF
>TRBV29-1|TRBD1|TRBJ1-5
SVPGTGDQPQH
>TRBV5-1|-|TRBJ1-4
ASSYSGTPEKLF
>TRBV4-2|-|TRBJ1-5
ASSQDKGNSNQPQH
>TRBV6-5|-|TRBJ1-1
ASSLTENTEAF
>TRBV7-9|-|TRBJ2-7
ASSPVESSDLY
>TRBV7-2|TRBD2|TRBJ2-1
ASSSQASGRSSSYNEQF
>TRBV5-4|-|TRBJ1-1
ASSADSLNTEAF
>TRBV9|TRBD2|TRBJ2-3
ASSPAGWDPSTDTQY
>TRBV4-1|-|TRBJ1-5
ASSQVRDSNQPQH
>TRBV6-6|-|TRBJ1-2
ASSYSHDPLTMGYT
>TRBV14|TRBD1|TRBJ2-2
ASSLGTGTNTGELF
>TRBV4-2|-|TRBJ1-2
ASSQDLRQPNYGYT
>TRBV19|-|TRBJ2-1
ASSLDSHNEQF
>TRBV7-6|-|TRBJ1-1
ASSLNPSGTEAF
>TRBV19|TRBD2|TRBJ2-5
ASRGLAGGQETQY
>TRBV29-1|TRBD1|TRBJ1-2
SVVPDRTNYGYT
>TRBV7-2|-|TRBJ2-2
ASSLDRATGELF
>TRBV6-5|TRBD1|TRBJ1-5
ASSRSGTAPTAQH
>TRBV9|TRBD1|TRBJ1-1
ASSSDQGARGTEAF
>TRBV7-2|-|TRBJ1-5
ASSLEQGSNQPQH
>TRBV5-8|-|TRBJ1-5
ASSLGAGWNQPQH
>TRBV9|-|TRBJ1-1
ASSVSGTEAF
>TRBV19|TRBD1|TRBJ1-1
ASSMGDRDRVGNTEAF
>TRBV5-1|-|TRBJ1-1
ASSFQENTEAF
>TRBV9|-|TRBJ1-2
ASSVGHQTIYGYT
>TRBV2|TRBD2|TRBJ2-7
ASSEVVAGGPYEQY
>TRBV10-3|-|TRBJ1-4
ATTQGFGPTNEKLF
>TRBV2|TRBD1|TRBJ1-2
ASTASGTGGDGYT
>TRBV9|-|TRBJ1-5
ASSPGQFSGAQH
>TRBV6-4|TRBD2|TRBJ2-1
ASSDSSSGVWAEQF
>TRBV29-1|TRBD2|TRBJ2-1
SAPGTSSYNEQF
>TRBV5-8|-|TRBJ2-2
ASSLEEGSDSKAKLF
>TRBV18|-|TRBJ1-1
ASSPQGRYTEAF
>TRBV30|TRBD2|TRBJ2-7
AWSVRGGGYEQY
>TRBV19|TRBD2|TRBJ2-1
ASSLSGGTYYNEQF
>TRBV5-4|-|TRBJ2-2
ASSMTGPGELF
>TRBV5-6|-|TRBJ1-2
ASSFRADYGYT
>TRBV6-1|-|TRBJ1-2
ASSEDRGPYGYT
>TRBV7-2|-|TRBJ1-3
VSSLATVGGSGNTIY
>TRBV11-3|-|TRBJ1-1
ASSPRRGSVEAF